This is a list of T cell receptor beta chains from one sample in a study of metastatic and nonmetastatic thyroid tumors. TCRdb reanalyzed the PCR reads with MiXCR. The table includes about 8,000 clones, 20% to 25% detected once. Sequenced: tumor tissue. The receptors were sampled from a female donor with papillary thyroid cancer or a benign thyroid nodule (not recorded which). Some clones in this sample may be carry-over from other donors' samples. CDR3s leave out the opening cysteine and the closing phenylalanine or tryptophan. A D gene is named only where the DNA matches it firmly.

V	D	CDR3
TRBV7-8	-	ASSAGSSGEQF
TRBV27	-	ASSLGGLDSPLH
TRBV12-3/TRBV12-4	-	ASSPPGWETQC
TRBV6-2/TRBV6-3	-	ASSYWLGTQY
TRBV28	-	ASQPGGARLEAF
TRBV11-1	TRBD1	ASGPGQGDTGELF
TRBV5-1	TRBD1	ASSVTGGVDGYT
TRBV7-8	-	ASSGGGVDGYT
TRBV6-2/TRBV6-3	-	ASSYSLAQY
TRBV7-9	-	ASSLAGDLNQPQH
TRBV28	TRBD1	ASTKDRGTGELF
TRBV2	-	ASSEYRGSSGNTIY
TRBV27	-	ASSLNGDPGNTIY
TRBV6-7	TRBD1	ASSYSIPDRGTGELF
TRBV2	TRBD1	ASSKGSPGQGLPRYEQY
TRBV2	-	ASSEAGNTEAF
TRBV7-3	TRBD2	ASSSKAGGKTYEQY
TRBV15	TRBD2	ATSRGLASGSGETQY
TRBV7-9	-	ASSLIGEATEAF
TRBV6-1	TRBD1	ASSAGQGEQF
TRBV28	-	ASSLSGGEQY
TRBV24-1	-	AASDSDGQTQY